The clone carrying this T cell receptor beta chain has ten or more counts. This entry comes from a study of metastatic and nonmetastatic thyroid tumors. Before thyroid surgery, none of the patients had received any treatment. V lost 6 bases and J lost 3, with 22 bases in between. There are 16 residues in the CDR3. Germline CDR1 DFQATT, CDR2 SNEGSKA (reference sequence). MiXCR reprocessed the PCR reads for TCRdb. The profile covers just over 40,000 clones, with roughly 10% appearing a single time and 20% to 25% taken by the ten largest. This TCR came from a female donor with papillary thyroid cancer or a benign thyroid nodule (not recorded which). Some clones in this sample may be carry-over from other donors' samples. Material: blood. The chain combines TRBV20-1 with TRBJ2-3; D is perhaps TRBD2 (7 bases). The CDR3 coding sequence is TGCAGTGCCAAGGACAGCGCTGGCGGGAGAACAGATACGCAGTATTTT. Protein sequence: CSAKDSAGGRTDTQYF.